This is a list of T cell receptor beta chains from one sample in a study of blood T cell repertoires in COVID-19. Sequencing used immunoSEQ multiplex PCR; TCRdb keeps in-frame clones, though not all of them. The sample has about 74,000 clones; around 86% are singletons. Sequences were obtained from peripheral blood. Receptors were obtained from a woman older than 75 with active or convalescent COVID-19. CDR3s include the opening cysteine and the closing phenylalanine or tryptophan. A D gene is named only where the DNA matches it firmly. A clone size is listed for some rows: how often the clone was seen (once, few, many), or a class if it is expanded.

d_call	v_call	j_call	clone_size	cdr3_nt	cdr3_aa
TRBD1	TRBV4-3	TRBJ2-1	NA	TGCGCCAGCAGCCAGGCCGGGACAGGGTCTCGGAATGAGCAGTTCTTC	CASSQAGTGSRNEQFF
NA	TRBV7-2	TRBJ1-2	NA	TGTGCCAGCAGTCCAAAGGCAGAGGAGGGGAGGGACTTC	CASSPKAEEGRDF
NA	TRBV6-2/TRBV6-3	TRBJ1-6	NA	TGTGCCAGCAGTCCGACAGGAGAACCCCTCCACTTT	CASSPTGEPLHF
TRBD1	TRBV20-1	TRBJ2-2	NA	TGCAGTGCTAGTACCGGGACAGGGGACACCGGGGAGCTGTTTTTT	CSASTGTGDTGELFF
NA	TRBV7-8	TRBJ2-2	NA	TGTGCCAGCCGACGGAGGGCCGGGGAGCTGTTTTTT	CASRRRAGELFF
TRBD1	TRBV29-1	TRBJ1-4	NA	TGCAGCGTTGGGGGGACAGGCAATGAAAAACTGTTTTTT	CSVGGTGNEKLFF
TRBD1	TRBV27	TRBJ2-7	once	TGTGCCAGCAGTTTATTCGGGACAGCAGACTACGAGCAGTACTTC	CASSLFGTADYEQYF
NA	TRBV9	TRBJ1-2	once	TGTGCCAGCAGTGCAACCGGGACTTTATTTGGGGGCTACACCTTC	CASSATGTLFGGYTF
TRBD1	TRBV14	TRBJ2-7	NA	TGTGCCAGCAGCCAAAACAGGGGGCTCGAGCAGTACTTC	CASSQNRGLEQYF
NA	TRBV12-3/TRBV12-4	TRBJ1-1	NA	TGTGCCAGCAGCACAATTTCCTCTGAAGCTTTCTTT	CASSTISSEAFF
NA	TRBV27	TRBJ1-1	NA	TGTGCCAGCAGTTTTCACAGGAACACTGAAGCTTTCTTT	CASSFHRNTEAFF
NA	TRBV13	TRBJ2-1	NA	TGTGCCAGCAGCTTAGGTCAGGGCCTCTACAATGAGCAGTTCTTC	CASSLGQGLYNEQFF
NA	TRBV7-9	TRBJ2-1	NA	TGTGCCAGCAGCTTAGGGCCCCACAATGAGCAGTTCTTC	CASSLGPHNEQFF
NA	TRBV7-9	TRBJ1-3	NA	TGTGCCAGCAGCTTAGACCCCAGGGCCGGAAACACCATATATTTT	CASSLDPRAGNTIYF
NA	TRBV6-5	TRBJ2-7	once	TGTGCCAGCGGACAGCGTTTCTACGAGCAGTACTTC	CASGQRFYEQYF
TRBD1	TRBV3-1/TRBV3-2	TRBJ1-6	NA	TGTGCCAGCAGCCCAGGACAGGGCGATTCACCCCTCCACTTT	CASSPGQGDSPLHF
NA	TRBV2	TRBJ1-4	NA	TGTGCCAGCATAGTTTTGCAGGGTGAAAAACTGTTTTTT	CASIVLQGEKLFF
NA	TRBV2	TRBJ2-3	NA	TGTGCCAGCCCCGGGGATTCCACAGATACGCAGTATTTT	CASPGDSTDTQYF
NA	TRBV7-2	TRBJ2-1	NA	TGTGCCAGCAGCCGAGACTACAATGAGCAGTTCTTC	CASSRDYNEQFF
NA	TRBV11-2	TRBJ2-3	NA	TGTGCCAGCAGTTCGGGACTTGGATTCACAGATACGCAGTATTTT	CASSSGLGFTDTQYF
NA	TRBV16	TRBJ1-3	NA	TGTGCCAGCAGCCAAAACCGGGACAAAGGAAACACCATATATTTT	CASSQNRDKGNTIYF
TRBD1	TRBV13	TRBJ2-1	NA	TGTGCCAGCAGCTCCAGACAGGGGTCCTCCTACAATGAGCAGTTCTTC	CASSSRQGSSYNEQFF
NA	TRBV5-6	TRBJ2-3	NA	TGTGCCAGCAGCTTCCGAGGTGCAGCAGGGTCCACAGATACGCAGTATTTT	CASSFRGAAGSTDTQYF
TRBD2	TRBV4-3	TRBJ2-5	NA	TGCGCCAGCAGCCAAGATTTAGCGGGGAACCAAGAGACCCAGTACTTC	CASSQDLAGNQETQYF
NA	TRBV4-1	TRBJ2-2	NA	TGCGCCAGCAGCATTTTCCCCTCTTCCGGGGGTTTCATCCGGAACACCGGGGAGCTGTTTTTT	CASSIFPSSGGFIRNTGELFF
NA	TRBV7-2	TRBJ2-5	NA	TGTGCCAGCAGTTATACAGGGAACCAAGAGACCCAGTACTTC	CASSYTGNQETQYF
NA	TRBV5-1	TRBJ1-2	NA	TGCGCCAGCAGCTTGGTGGCCACGACAGCGTATGGCTACACCTTC	CASSLVATTAYGYTF
TRBD2	TRBV9	TRBJ2-3	NA	TGTGCCAGCAGCGTAGCTCGTACTTTAGCGGGGGGTTCGGTCAGTGATACGCAGTATTTT	CASSVARTLAGGSVSDTQYF
NA	TRBV5-4	TRBJ1-1	NA	TGTGCCAGCAGCTTGGATGTAAGGACAGAAGCTTTCTTT	CASSLDVRTEAFF
NA	TRBV14	TRBJ1-6	few	TGTGCCAGCAGCCTCAGGGGCAATTCACCCCTCCACTTT	CASSLRGNSPLHF
TRBD1	TRBV25-1	TRBJ1-2	NA	TGTGCCAGCAGTGACGGAGAGCAGGGGGCTTGGTTAGTCTATGGCTACACCTTC	CASSDGEQGAWLVYGYTF
NA	TRBV6-2/TRBV6-3	TRBJ2-7	once	TGTGCCAGCAGTTCCCGGGAAGCTTCTTCCTACGAGCAGTACTTC	CASSSREASSYEQYF
TRBD2	TRBV2	TRBJ2-3	NA	TGTGCCAGCAGTGGGGCTAGCGGGTTCACAGATACGCAGTATTTT	CASSGASGFTDTQYF